This T cell receptor beta chain was obtained from a study of blood T cell repertoires in COVID-19. On the study more broadly: Sites across the United States, Italy and Spain contributed samples from acute and convalescent COVID-19. T cells, B-cell-depleted T cells, or PBMCs provided the cDNA or gDNA that served as material.

Original data processing: Scientists estimated how many nucleated cells there were by amplifying reference gene primers. Profiled with immunoSEQ multiplex PCR; TCRdb holds only in-frame clones, not every one. V, J and clone size are taken as reported in that table, and D and trimming were inferred from the DNA itself. The data show approximately 250,000 clones, 70% to 90% seen once. Trimming removed 2 bases at V and 7 bases at J, with 9 bases between. CDR3 length equals 14 residues. Germline V lookup: CDR1 WNHNN, CDR2 SYGVQD (reference sequence). Material: peripheral blood. The TCR was taken from a man aged 45-60 years with acute or convalescent COVID-19. The chain employs TRBV10-1 and TRBJ1-6; D is unclear. DNA for the CDR3: TGCGCCAGCAGTGAGATGGTCAGGAATTCACCCCTCCACTTT. Residues: CASSEMVRNSPLHF.